The clone carrying this T cell receptor (beta chain) occurred many times. The CDR3 extends over 11 amino acids. Trimming removed 6 bases at V and 3 bases at J, with 9 bases between. Germline CDR1 reads SQVTM; CDR2 reads ANQGSEA. This sample was included in a study of T cells in Graves' hyperthyroidism and ophthalmopathy. Amplification targeted TCR beta CDR3 regions from RNA transcripts. The primer set for the first-round RT-PCR of the TCR CDR3 was HTBI. From the multiplex PCR reads, TCRdb called clonotypes with MiXCR, one entry per CDR3 protein. The repertoire holds about 640,000 distinct CDR3 sequences, with around 20% as singletons.

Sequencing was carried out using blood. This chain links TRBV29-1 with TRBJ2-7; no firm D call. The TCR originated in a man aged 25 to 40 with Graves' ophthalmopathy. The CDR3 DNA reads TGCAGCGTCCAGTACGGCTACGAGCAGTACTTC. This codes for CSVQYGYEQYF.